This passage covers 23 T cell receptor beta chains from one sample sequenced in a study of regulatory T cells in long-lasting Graves disease. Documented time point: newly diagnosed GD, antithyroid drugs for less than 3 months. The authors made the TCR library using RNA they extracted from PBMCs. Arm-PCR of CDR3 regions and iRepertoire HTBI primers were the basis on which TCR beta libraries were built. TCRdb re-derived calls from the multiplex PCR reads in MiXCR, one entry per CDR3 protein. The table records 350,000 to 400,000 distinct CDR3 sequences, roughly 15% of them present only once. This sample was shared with a second study, whose subject was T cells in Graves' hyperthyroidism and ophthalmopathy.

The starting material was peripheral blood mononuclear cells (PBMCs), obtained at new diagnosis, from a patient treated with antithyroid drugs. The receptors were sampled from a woman in her late teens or twenties with Graves disease.

V is TRBV3-1 and J is TRBJ1-2, with 8 bases fitting TRBD1. Germline V CDR1 and CDR2: LGHDT, YNNKEL (reference sequence). Unmatched junction bases numbered 18, after V lost 4 bases and J lost 8 bases. CDR3 length: 17 residues. The chain's CDR3 is CASSLGTGPRIPFGYTF. In DNA form, the CDR3 reads TGTGCCAGCAGCCTCGGGACAGGCCCCCGGATCCCCTTCGGCTACACCTTC.

Details on this clonotype: Its ends do not fully match the called genes, so a read error is possible. V usage is TRBV12-3 or TRBV12-4 and J usage is TRBJ2-1, with D perhaps matching TRBD2 (5 bases). CDR3 length equals 14 residues. The CDR3 DNA is TGTGTCAGCAGTTTAGCGCCGAGCTACAATGAGCAGTTCTTC. It yields the protein CVSSLAPSYNEQFF.

The chain joins TRBV27 to TRBJ1-5; D possibly corresponds to TRBD1 (5 bases). CDR3 length: 14 residues. The germline V gene encodes CDR1 MNHEY and CDR2 SMNVEV (reference sequence). The germline V and J ends were trimmed by 2 bases and 7 bases, with 12 bases remaining between them. In nucleotides, the CDR3 is TGTGCCAGCAGTTTAAATGGGGGGAACCAGCCCCAGCATTTT. Amino acid sequence: CASSLNGGNQPQHF.

This clonotype was seen at least ten times. The chain couples TRBV7-9 to TRBJ2-1; weak D call: TRBD2 (6 bases). This CDR3 contains 13 residues. Germline CDR1 and CDR2: SEHNR and FQNEAQ (reference sequence). The V end was cut by 3 bases, the J end by 15 bases, with 18 bases between. The CDR3: CASSLGAGSFSFF. The CDR3 coding sequence is TGTGCCAGCAGCTTGGGTGCCGGGAGTTTTTCGTTCTTC.

This clonotype was detected a few times. V is TRBV10-3 and J is TRBJ1-6, with D unclear. This CDR3 has 16 residues. Germline V gene data show CDR1 as ENHRY and CDR2 as SYGVKD. V dropped 2 bases and J dropped 2 bases, with 10 bases sitting between them. CDR3 residues: CAISEEVSAYNSPLHF. CDR3 DNA: TGTGCCATCAGTGAGGAGGTTTCGGCCTATAATTCACCCCTCCACTTT.

Many counts were recorded for this clonotype. This chain links TRBV27 with TRBJ2-7; D might be TRBD2 (5 bases). Trimming removed 10 bases at V and 4 bases at J, with 17 bases between. This CDR3 contains 13 residues. The germline V gene encodes CDR1 MNHEY and CDR2 SMNVEV (reference sequence). CDR3 sequence reads: CATGRGVRYEQYF. The DNA of the CDR3 is TGTGCCACCGGCCGGGGAGTAAGGTACGAGCAGTACTTC.

This clonotype was observed at least ten times. This chain uses TRBV30 with TRBJ2-1; unclear D gene. Germline assignment: CDR1 GTSNPN and CDR2 SVGIG (reference sequence). The CDR3 sequence is 13 residues long. V shed 2 bases and J shed 9 bases, with 14 bases lying between them. The CDR3 loop is CAWSPVNGVEQFF. The CDR3 DNA sequence: TGTGCCTGGAGTCCAGTGAATGGAGTTGAGCAGTTCTTC.

V and J are TRBV24-1 and TRBJ2-1, with 8 bases matching TRBD2. The length of the CDR3 is 16 residues. The V and J ends lost 4 bases and 4 bases, in that order; junction bases with no gene match: 8. Looked up from germline, CDR1 is KGHDR and CDR2 is SFDVKD. For the CDR3, the DNA is TGTGCCACCAGTGAGCCGGGGGGGCAGAGATACAATGAGCAGTTCTTC. This sequence encodes CATSEPGGQRYNEQFF.

Points on this clonotype: This likely came from a read error, as a far larger clone is one base away. The V call is TRBV11-2, the J call TRBJ2-7; weak D call: TRBD2 (5 bases). Germline CDR1 is SGHAT and CDR2 is FQNNGV. The CDR3 sequence is 14 residues long. The V gene lost 7 bases and the J gene lost 6 bases, with 19 bases spanning the gap. The CDR3 region is CASIPAQEAGEQYF. CDR3 nucleotide sequence: TGTGCCAGCATTCCGGCTCAGGAGGCGGGCGAGCAGTACTTC.

This clonotype was seen at least ten times. J is TRBJ2-2 and V is TRBV11-2, with 7 bases fitting TRBD2. The CDR3 loop spans 14 amino acids. Germline values: CDR1 SGHAT, CDR2 FQNNGV. The junction had 0 bases not matched to a gene; V was cut back by 4 bases and J by 1 base. The CDR3 here is CASSWGGNTGELFF. The CDR3, as DNA: TGTGCCAGCAGCTGGGGGGGGAACACCGGGGAGCTGTTTTTT.

V and J are TRBV27 and TRBJ2-7, with 8 positions matching TRBD1. The CDR3 has 15 residues. Germline values: CDR1 MNHEY, CDR2 SMNVEV (reference sequence). The V and J ends lost 3 bases and 3 bases, in that order; junction bases with no gene match: 7. CDR3 sequence (DNA): TGTGCCAGCAGTTTGAGACAGGGGCTATTCTACGAGCAGTACTTC. This gives the protein CASSLRQGLFYEQYF.

This clonotype was counted many times. This sequence joins TRBV28 and TRBJ1-1; D is possibly TRBD1 (6 bases). V dropped 5 bases and J dropped 2 bases, with 18 bases sitting between them. Germline-derived CDR1 and CDR2 are MDHEN and SYDVKM. The CDR3 contains 16 residues. CDR3 loop: CASSTPRRTANTEAFF. The CDR3 nucleotides read TGTGCCAGCAGTACCCCCAGAAGGACAGCCAACACTGAAGCTTTCTTT.

This clonotype was counted only a few times. The V gene is TRBV20-1, the J gene TRBJ2-5; the D call may be TRBD1 or TRBD2 (6 bases each). The CDR3 totals 15 residues. CDR1 and CDR2 from the germline V gene are DFQATT and SNEGSKA (reference sequence). V lost 5 bases and J 4 bases, leaving 20 bases between the germline ends. In nucleotides, the CDR3 is TGCAGTGCTCAAAGGATCGGGGGCCGGGGAGAGACCCAGTACTTC. Translation: CSAQRIGGRGETQYF.

Notes on this clonotype: A much larger clone lies one base from this, so it may be a read error. The V call is TRBV30, the J call TRBJ2-5; 10 bases match TRBD2. With 3 bases clipped from V and 11 bases from J, the junction kept 15 bases outside the gene matches. This CDR3 contains 15 residues. Germline V gene sequence: CDR1 GTSNPN, CDR2 SVGIG (reference sequence). CDR3 DNA sequence: TGTGCCTGGAGAGAGAGCGGGAGGGACTACAATGCGCAGTACTTC. Residues: CAWRESGRDYNAQYF.

The chain carries TRBV27 and TRBJ2-7, with D tentatively TRBD1 (5 bases). The V gene's germline CDR1 is MNHEY and CDR2 SMNVEV (reference sequence). V was shortened by 2 bases and J by 0 bases, with 11 bases between the two germline ends. The CDR3 is 15 residues long. The CDR3, as DNA: TGTGCCAGCAGTTTAAGGGGCAGGACCTCCTACGAGCAGTACTTC. It specifies CASSLRGRTSYEQYF.

This clonotype appeared many times. The genes are TRBV7-2 and TRBJ2-1; 8 nucleotides line up with TRBD1. The DNA end is a closer match to TRBJ2-3, so the J assignment may be wrong. The germline CDR1 and CDR2 sequences are SGHTA and FQGNSA. The CDR3 has 17 residues. CDR3 region: CASSSPGQGWWTDTQYF. The DNA for the CDR3 is TGTGCCAGCAGCTCACCAGGACAGGGTTGGTGGACAGATACGCAGTATTTT.

This clonotype was seen repeatedly, ten times or more. The rearrangement links TRBV27 to TRBJ1-1, with no clear D. With 0 bases removed from V and 4 bases from J, the gap between germline ends came to 6 bases. The CDR3 runs 13 residues. CDR1 and CDR2 (germline): MNHEY, SMNVEV (reference sequence). CDR3 bases: TGTGCCAGCAGTTTATCATTGGGCACTGAAGCTTTCTTT. It yields the protein CASSLSLGTEAFF.

This clonotype was seen at least ten times. The chain couples TRBV20-1 to TRBJ2-3; D uncertain. Per germline, CDR1 DFQATT and CDR2 SNEGSKA (reference sequence). Trimming took off 4 bases at V and 2 bases at J, with 7 bases between the two ends. This CDR3 has 12 residues. CDR3 sequence (DNA): TGCAGTGCTAATACGGCCACAGATACGCAGTATTTT. Its translation: CSANTATDTQYF.

This clonotype was counted ten times or more. The chain recombines TRBV3-1 with TRBJ1-5, with D possibly TRBD1 on 5 matching bases. Germline V gives CDR1 LGHDT, CDR2 YNNKEL (reference sequence). Trimming pared 7 bases from V and 3 bases from J, leaving 22 bases between. The CDR3 runs 17 residues. CDR3 DNA: TGTGCCAGCAACCCGGAACCGACAGTCACCCTCAATCAGCCCCAGCATTTT. This codes for CASNPEPTVTLNQPQHF.

This clonotype was seen ten or more times. The junction departs from the called germline gene at one end, perhaps through a read error. The CDR3 loop is CANSSALTGNEQFF. The DNA of the CDR3 is TGTGCCAACAGCTCCGCCCTGACCGGCAATGAGCAGTTCTTC. The chain recombines TRBV7-3 with TRBJ2-1; D unresolved. Germline V gives CDR1 SGHTA, CDR2 FQGTGA. The length of the CDR3 is 14 residues.

V gene TRBV4-2 combines with J gene TRBJ1-1; 8 bases fit TRBD1. V lost 1 base, J lost 4 bases, and 8 bases stayed unmatched. CDR3 length: 16 amino acids. Germline lookup yields CDR1 LGHNA and CDR2 YNFKEQ. The CDR3, as DNA: TGTGCCAGCAGCCAAGTGTCCGGACAGGGTGGCACTGAAGCTTTCTTT. Its protein product is CASSQVSGQGGTEAFF.

The V call is TRBV6-1, the J call TRBJ1-2; the D gene is possibly TRBD1 (6 bases). The CDR3 is 15 residues long. The germline CDR1 and CDR2 sequences are MNHNS and SASEGT. V was clipped by 7 bases and J by 5 bases, with 20 bases between them. The CDR3 coding sequence is TGTGCCAGCATCCTCCAATTGGGGGCTGGGTATGGCTACACCTTC. Protein product: CASILQLGAGYGYTF.

The chain couples TRBV7-3 to TRBJ1-2; no firm D call. V lost 3 bases and J lost 7, with 12 bases in between. The CDR3 length is 13 residues. Germline CDR1 reads SGHTA; CDR2 reads FQGTGA. Written as DNA, the CDR3 is TGTGCCAGCAGCTTGGGTCTATCCGGTGGCTACACCTTC. Translated, it gives CASSLGLSGGYTF.